This passage covers 10 T cell receptor beta chains from one sample sequenced in a study of T cell repertoires in cytomegalovirus infection. TCRdb ran MiXCR on the reads and lists one entry per CDR3 protein. The sample yields more than 400,000 distinct CDR3 sequences, around a quarter seen once. Sequencing was performed on PBMCs. These receptors were collected from a human donor in good health (CMV status not recorded). Some clones in this sample may be carry-over from other donors' samples.

This clonotype was counted many times. The chain carries TRBV7-2 and TRBJ2-3; 9 nucleotides match TRBD1. The CDR3 has 14 amino acids. Germline assignment: CDR1 SGHTA and CDR2 FQGNSA. With 5 bases clipped from V and 5 bases from J, the junction kept 5 bases outside the gene matches. The CDR3 sequence: CASSRDRGLDTQYF. In DNA, the CDR3 is TGTGCCAGCAGCCGTGACAGGGGGTTAGATACGCAGTATTTT.

This clonotype was detected only a few times. The chain links TRBV5-8 to TRBJ1-4; no reliable D call. Trimming took off 0 bases at V and 2 bases at J, with 11 bases between the two ends. The germline V gene encodes CDR1 SGHTS and CDR2 YDEGEE. This CDR3 has 16 residues. CDR3 coding DNA: TGTGCCAGCAGCTTGGTTAGGACGACGACTAATGAAAAACTGTTTTTT. Amino acids: CASSLVRTTTNEKLFF.

In its sample, this clonotype was seen many times. This chain uses TRBV7-8 with TRBJ2-1, with 8 bases lining up with TRBD2. The CDR3 is 16 residues long. Trimming removed 2 bases from V and 3 bases from J; junction bases left unmatched: 6. From germline, CDR1 is SGHVS and CDR2 FQNEAQ. CDR3 sequence reads: CASSLQVAGIYNEQFF. The CDR3 region has the DNA TGTGCCAGCAGCTTACAGGTAGCGGGGATCTACAATGAGCAGTTCTTC.

The chain has TRBV20-1 and TRBJ1-3; D unclear. The germline gives CDR1 DFQATT, CDR2 SNEGSKA (reference sequence). This CDR3 has 14 amino acids. Trimming took 1 base from V and 3 from J, leaving 10 bases between them. DNA for the CDR3: TGCAGTGCTAGAGCTGGAGCTCTTGGAAACACCATATATTTT. Protein sequence: CSARAGALGNTIYF.

This clonotype was counted a few times. The gene calls are TRBV11-2 and TRBJ1-4; D is undetermined. CDR1 is SGHAT and CDR2 is FQNNGV in the germline V gene. V lost 3 bases and J lost 0, with 8 bases in between. CDR3 length equals 15 residues. The DNA of the CDR3 is TGTGCCAGCAGCTTGGCCATTGCAACTAATGAAAAACTGTTTTTT. Its translation is CASSLAIATNEKLFF.

This clonotype was observed a few times. The chain links TRBV12-3 or TRBV12-4 to TRBJ2-2; the match to TRBD1 covers 7 bases. This CDR3 has 12 amino acids. V lost 8 bases, J lost 4 bases, and 1 base stayed unmatched. The CDR3 reads CASHRGTGELFF. DNA for the CDR3: TGTGCCAGCCACAGGGGCACCGGGGAGCTGTTTTTT.

The chain recombines TRBV7-2 with TRBJ1-2; tentatively, D is TRBD1 (5 bases). V was pared by 5 bases and J by 7 bases, with 17 bases between. This CDR3 spans 14 amino acids. Per the germline V gene, CDR1 is SGHTA and CDR2 is FQGNSA. For the CDR3, the DNA is TGTGCCAGCAGCATTTGGGACCGACCGCCTGGCTACACCTTC. Its translation is CASSIWDRPPGYTF.

The chain uses TRBV5-1 and TRBJ1-1, with D possibly matching TRBD1 (5 bases). Germline V gene sequence: CDR1 SGHRS, CDR2 YFSETQ. This CDR3 region has 14 residues. Trimming took 0 bases from V and 5 from J, leaving 11 bases between them. CDR3 sequence: CASSLDRLGTEAFF. The DNA for the CDR3 is TGCGCCAGCAGCTTGGACAGGTTGGGGACTGAAGCTTTCTTT.

This rearrangement joins TRBV28 to TRBJ2-7; TRBD2 is a possible D gene (6 bases). V gave up 2 bases and J gave up 2 bases, with 13 bases separating them. Germline V gives CDR1 MDHEN, CDR2 SYDVKM. CDR3 length: 15 amino acids. The CDR3 sequence is CASSLPGLKTYEQYF. The CDR3 nucleotides read TGTGCCAGCAGTTTACCCGGACTAAAGACCTACGAGCAGTACTTC.

This clonotype was counted ten times or more. The chain is built from TRBV7-2 and TRBJ2-7; TRBD2 agrees at 8 bases. This CDR3 contains 16 residues. Germline V CDR1 and CDR2: SGHTA, FQGNSA. V shed 1 base, J shed 6 bases, and the junction held 11 bases outside the gene matches. CDR3 in amino acids: CASSLGTRAGGSEQYF. In DNA, the CDR3 is TGTGCCAGCAGCTTAGGGACCAGGGCGGGAGGTTCCGAGCAGTACTTC.